These 10 T cell receptor beta chains came from one sample sequenced in a study of cytomegalovirus exposure and HLA in healthy donors (dated by TCRdb to between 2016 and 2019). The method was the immunoSEQ multiplex PCR assay. For the multiplex PCR, a mixture combining 60 forward primers for TCR Vbeta segments and 13 reverse primers for TCR Jbeta segments was used. As stored in TCRdb, this immuneACCESS dataset retains in-frame rearrangements with V and J assigned. A fraction of the clones does not appear; measured against another copy, unresolved V genes explain less than half of the discrepancy, and the remainder lacks a known reason. The sample table lists around 130,000 clones, roughly four fifths of them with a count of one. The biggest ten clones account for 2.5% to 3.5% of the sample. Sequenced input: PBMCs. All receptors come from a man aged 30 to 45 in good health and CMV-seronegative.

The chain employs TRBV4-3 and TRBJ1-1; a weak D match, TRBD1 (5 bases). CDR1 LGHNA and CDR2 YSLEER come from the germline V gene. Trimming left V 8 bases short and J 1 base short, with 11 bases between. The CDR3 sequence is 13 residues long. The CDR3 reads CASSLGANTEAFF. In DNA form, the CDR3 reads TGCGCCAGCTCATTAGGGGCGAACACTGAAGCTTTCTTT.

The chain is built from TRBV5-6 and TRBJ1-4; perhaps TRBD1 as D (5 bases). This CDR3 has 15 amino acids. The germline gives CDR1 SGHDT, CDR2 YYEEEE. Trimming took off 4 bases at V and 5 bases at J, with 15 bases between the two ends. The CDR3 here is CASSKRQIINEKLFF. The CDR3 coding sequence is TGTGCCAGCAGCAAGAGACAGATTATAAATGAAAAACTGTTTTTT.

V usage is TRBV28 and J usage is TRBJ2-7; weak D call: TRBD2 (7 bases). The V gene lost 2 bases and the J gene lost 5 bases, with 16 bases spanning the gap. Germline CDR1 and CDR2: MDHEN and SYDVKM. This CDR3 has 15 amino acids. In DNA form, the CDR3 reads TGTGCCAGCAGTTTACTTTCGGGGGGCCTTGACGAGCAGTACTTC. Encoded protein: CASSLLSGGLDEQYF.

J is TRBJ2-5 and V is TRBV5-1; D gene ambiguous. The germline CDR1 and CDR2 sequences are SGHRS and YFSETQ. V gave up 2 bases and J gave up 2 bases, with 7 bases separating them. The CDR3 contains 13 residues. CDR3 sequence reads: CASSFSQQETQYF. The CDR3, as DNA: TGCGCCAGCAGCTTTTCACAGCAAGAGACCCAGTACTTC.

This clone showed up just a few times. This chain connects TRBV5-1 to TRBJ2-5; D is possibly TRBD1 (5 bases). V lost 2 bases to trimming and J lost 3 bases, with 11 bases between them. The CDR3 has 14 residues. Germline lookup yields CDR1 SGHRS and CDR2 YFSETQ. Written as DNA, the CDR3 is TGCGCCAGCAGCTTTTGGGGCAGAAAAGAGACCCAGTACTTC. This gives the protein CASSFWGRKETQYF.

The CDR3 nucleotides are TGCGCCAGCAGCCAAAACAGCATCTCTGGGGCCAACGTCCTGACTTTC. Encoded protein: CASSQNSISGANVLTF. J is TRBJ2-6 and V is TRBV4-3; D unclear. Trimming pared 2 bases from V and 0 bases from J, leaving 8 bases between. Germline assignment: CDR1 LGHNA and CDR2 YSLEER. The CDR3 spans 16 residues.

The J gene is TRBJ2-7, the V gene TRBV10-3; possibly TRBD1 for D (5 bases). The CDR3 contains 14 residues. V lost 8 bases and J 0 bases, leaving 14 bases between the germline ends. Looked up from germline, CDR1 is ENHRY and CDR2 is SYGVKD. The CDR3 bases are TGTGCCATCTCTGGGGTGACAGCCTCCTACGAGCAGTACTTC. It codes for CAISGVTASYEQYF.

The chain employs TRBV14 and TRBJ2-1; D remains ambiguous. V lost 0 bases, J lost 5 bases, and 14 bases lay in between. In germline, CDR1 is SGHDN, CDR2 FVKESK. The CDR3 is 16 residues long. The CDR3 DNA reads as TGTGCCAGCAGCCAAGATCGAGGCGCCCCACACAATGAGCAGTTCTTC. It translates to CASSQDRGAPHNEQFF. The full variable domain, its missing parts supplied by reference TRBV14 and TRBJ2-1, is EAGVTQFPSHSVIEKGQTVTLRCDPISGHDNLYWYRRVMGKEIKFLLHFVKESKQDESGMPNNRFLAERTGGTYSTLKVQPAELEDSGVYFCASSQDRGAPHNEQFFGPGTRLTVL.

The rearrangement links TRBV4-3 to TRBJ1-1, with TRBD1 identical over 8 bases. Trimming removed 3 bases from V and 3 bases from J; junction bases left unmatched: 12. Looked up from germline, CDR1 is LGHNA and CDR2 is YSLEER. This CDR3 is built from 17 residues. The CDR3 region is CASSQGEGSRGHTEAFF. CDR3 bases: TGCGCCAGCAGCCAGGGGGAGGGGAGCAGGGGGCACACTGAAGCTTTCTTT.

The V gene is TRBV5-6, the J gene TRBJ2-7; D not certain. Germline CDR1 reads SGHDT; CDR2 reads YYEEEE. Trimming pared 2 bases from V and 5 bases from J, leaving 14 bases between. CDR3 length: 14 residues. In DNA form, the CDR3 reads TGTGCCAGCAGCTTTGGCCGGCCGCAGGACGAGCAGTACTTC. This codes for CASSFGRPQDEQYF.